The clone carrying this T cell receptor (beta chain) came up once. This sample was taken from a study of T cells in Graves' hyperthyroidism and ophthalmopathy. Per germline, CDR1 LNHDA and CDR2 SQIVND (reference sequence). CDR3 size: 13 residues. Graves' hyperthyroidism without ophthalmopathy progression within 18 months was termed stable. Hyperthyroidism was newly diagnosed in patients aged 18 to 65 (duration under 2 months). Amplification of TCR beta CDR3 regions used RNA as the template. Carried out on the TCR CDR3, a first-round RT-PCR used the HTBI primer set. TCRdb processed the multiplex PCR reads anew with MiXCR; each CDR3 protein has one entry. The sample holds about 46,000 distinct CDR3 sequences; roughly 49% are singletons and the top ten take roughly a third.

The material sequenced was peripheral blood or thyroid tissue (not recorded which). This TCR derives from a woman in her forties or fifties with Graves' hyperthyroidism. V gene TRBV19 combines with J gene TRBJ2-5; D is perhaps TRBD1 (6 bases). The end of the DNA fits TRBJ2-7 better, so the J call may be wrong. This chain's CDR3 is CASSMGHSYEQYF. Written as DNA, the CDR3 is TGTGCCAGTAGTATGGGACACTCCTACGAGCAGTACTTC.